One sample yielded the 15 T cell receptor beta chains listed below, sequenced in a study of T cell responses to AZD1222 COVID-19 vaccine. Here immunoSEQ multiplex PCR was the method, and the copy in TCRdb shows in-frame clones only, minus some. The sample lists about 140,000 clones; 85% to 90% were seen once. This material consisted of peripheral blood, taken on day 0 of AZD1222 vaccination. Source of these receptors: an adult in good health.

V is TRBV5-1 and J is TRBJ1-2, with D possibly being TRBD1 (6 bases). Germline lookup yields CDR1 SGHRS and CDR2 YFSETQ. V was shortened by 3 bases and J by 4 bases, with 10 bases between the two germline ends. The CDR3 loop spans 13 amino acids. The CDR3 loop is CASSSRGGYGYTF. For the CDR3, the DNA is TGCGCCAGCAGCTCCAGGGGTGGCTATGGCTACACCTTC.

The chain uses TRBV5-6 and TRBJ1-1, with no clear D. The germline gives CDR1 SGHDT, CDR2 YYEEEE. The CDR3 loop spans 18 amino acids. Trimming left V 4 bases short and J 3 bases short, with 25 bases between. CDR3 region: CASSLTAGVKIGYTEAFF. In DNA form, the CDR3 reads TGTGCCAGCAGCCTTACGGCGGGAGTCAAAATTGGATACACTGAAGCTTTCTTT.

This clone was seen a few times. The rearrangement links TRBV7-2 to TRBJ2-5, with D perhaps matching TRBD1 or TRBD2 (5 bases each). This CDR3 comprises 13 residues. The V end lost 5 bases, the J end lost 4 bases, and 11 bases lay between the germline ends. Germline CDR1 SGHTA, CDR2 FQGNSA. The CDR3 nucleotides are TGTGCCAGCAGCCCGGGACCGGGAGAGACCCAGTACTTC. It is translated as CASSPGPGETQYF.

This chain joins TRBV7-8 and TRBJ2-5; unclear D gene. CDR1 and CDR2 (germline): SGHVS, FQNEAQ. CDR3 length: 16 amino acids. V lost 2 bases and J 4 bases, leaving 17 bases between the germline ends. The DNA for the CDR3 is TGTGCCAGCAGCTTAAGGGCGTGGGTTGGCACAGAGACCCAGTACTTC. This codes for CASSLRAWVGTETQYF.

DNA for the CDR3: TGTGCCAGCAGTATACCCTTTGCGGGCAATCAGCCCCAGCATTTT. It translates to CASSIPFAGNQPQHF. This chain uses TRBV27 with TRBJ1-5; D is unresolved. V lost 5 bases and J lost 2, with 13 bases in between. The CDR3 contains 15 residues. The V gene's germline CDR1 is MNHEY and CDR2 SMNVEV (reference sequence).

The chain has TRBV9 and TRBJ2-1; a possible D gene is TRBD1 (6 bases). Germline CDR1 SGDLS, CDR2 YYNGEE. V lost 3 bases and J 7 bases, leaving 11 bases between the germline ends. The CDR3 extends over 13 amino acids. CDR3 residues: CASSGGRGNEQFF. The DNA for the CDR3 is TGTGCCAGCAGCGGGGGAAGGGGGAATGAGCAGTTCTTC.

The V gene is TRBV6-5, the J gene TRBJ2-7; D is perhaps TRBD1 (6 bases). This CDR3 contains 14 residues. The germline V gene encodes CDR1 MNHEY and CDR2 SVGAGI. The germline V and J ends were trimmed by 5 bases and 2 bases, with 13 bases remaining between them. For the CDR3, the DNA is TGTGCCAGCAGTACCTCCAGGGGCACCTACGAGCAGTACTTC. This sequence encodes CASSTSRGTYEQYF.

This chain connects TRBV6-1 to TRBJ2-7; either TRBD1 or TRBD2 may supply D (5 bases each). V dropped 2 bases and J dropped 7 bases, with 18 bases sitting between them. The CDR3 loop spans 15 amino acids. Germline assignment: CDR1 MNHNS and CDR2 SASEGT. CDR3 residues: CASSELAQQWGEQYF. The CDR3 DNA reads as TGTGCCAGCAGTGAATTAGCACAGCAGTGGGGGGAGCAGTACTTC.

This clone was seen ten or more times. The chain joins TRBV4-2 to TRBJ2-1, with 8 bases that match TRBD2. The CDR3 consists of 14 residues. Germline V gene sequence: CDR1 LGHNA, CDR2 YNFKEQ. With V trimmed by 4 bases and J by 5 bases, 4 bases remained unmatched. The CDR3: CASSLAGMNNEQFF. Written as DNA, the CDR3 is TGTGCCAGCAGCCTAGCGGGGATGAACAATGAGCAGTTCTTC.

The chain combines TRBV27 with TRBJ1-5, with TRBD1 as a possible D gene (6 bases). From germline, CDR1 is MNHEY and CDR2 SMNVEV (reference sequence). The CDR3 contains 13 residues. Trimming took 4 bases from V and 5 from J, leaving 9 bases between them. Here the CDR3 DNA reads TGTGCCAGCAGTTCTGGGGGCGATCAGCCCCAGCATTTT. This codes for CASSSGGDQPQHF.

The CDR3 region is CASSPRDLAYNEQFF. CDR3 in DNA: TGTGCCAGCTCACCACGGGACTTAGCCTACAATGAGCAGTTCTTC. The J gene is TRBJ2-1, the V gene TRBV18; D may be TRBD2 (6 bases). CDR1 is KGHSH, CDR2 LQKENI, per germline. Trimming removed 1 base at V and 2 bases at J, with 9 bases between. The CDR3 loop spans 15 amino acids.

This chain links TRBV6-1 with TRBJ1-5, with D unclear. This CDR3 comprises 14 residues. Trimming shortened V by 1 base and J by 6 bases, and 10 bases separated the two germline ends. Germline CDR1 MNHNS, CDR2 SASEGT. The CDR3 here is CASSEVRMGQPQHF. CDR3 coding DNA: TGTGCCAGCAGTGAAGTCAGGATGGGTCAGCCCCAGCATTTT.

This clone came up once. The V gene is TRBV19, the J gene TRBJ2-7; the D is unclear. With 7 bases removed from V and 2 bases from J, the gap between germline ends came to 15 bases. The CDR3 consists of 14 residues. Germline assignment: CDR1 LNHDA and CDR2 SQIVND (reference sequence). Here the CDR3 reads CASTRDLLTYEQYF. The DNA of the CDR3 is TGTGCCAGTACCCGTGACCTCCTTACCTACGAGCAGTACTTC.

DNA for the CDR3: TGCGCCAGCAGCGACCGGGACAGGGGACACTATGGCTACACCTTC. Its protein product is CASSDRDRGHYGYTF. This rearrangement joins TRBV5-1 to TRBJ1-2; 10 bases map to TRBD1. CDR1 and CDR2 (germline): SGHRS, YFSETQ. The CDR3 sequence is 15 residues long. V shed 4 bases, J shed 3 bases, and the junction held 6 bases outside the gene matches.

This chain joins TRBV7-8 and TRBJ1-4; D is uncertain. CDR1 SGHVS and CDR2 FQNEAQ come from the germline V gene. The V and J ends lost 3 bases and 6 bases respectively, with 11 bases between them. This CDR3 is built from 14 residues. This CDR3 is CASSFDELDEKLFF. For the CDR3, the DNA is TGTGCCAGCAGCTTCGACGAACTGGATGAAAAACTGTTTTTT.